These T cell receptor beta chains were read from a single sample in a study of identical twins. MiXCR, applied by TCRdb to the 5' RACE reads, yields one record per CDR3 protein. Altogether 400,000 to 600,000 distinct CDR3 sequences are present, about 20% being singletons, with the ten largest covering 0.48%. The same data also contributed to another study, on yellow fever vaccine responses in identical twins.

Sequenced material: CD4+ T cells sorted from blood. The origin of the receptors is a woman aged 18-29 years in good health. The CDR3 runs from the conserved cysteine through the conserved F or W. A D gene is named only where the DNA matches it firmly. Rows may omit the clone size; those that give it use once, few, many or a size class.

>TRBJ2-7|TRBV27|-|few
CASSFGRRYEQYF
TGTGCCAGCAGTTTTGGGCGTAGGTACGAGCAGTACTTC
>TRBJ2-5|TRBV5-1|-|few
CASSSLGAKETQYF
TGCGCCAGCAGTAGCCTCGGGGCCAAAGAGACCCAGTACTTC
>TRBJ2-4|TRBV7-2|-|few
CASSLSGTAKNIQYF
TGTGCCAGCAGCTTATCGGGGACAGCCAAAAACATTCAGTACTTC
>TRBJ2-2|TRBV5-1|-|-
CASSPNINTGELFF
TGCGCCAGCAGCCCCAATATAAACACCGGGGAGCTGTTTTTT
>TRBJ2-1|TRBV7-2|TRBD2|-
CASSLVARTSGYNEQFF
TGTGCCAGCAGCTTAGTGGCCAGGACTAGCGGCTACAATGAGCAGTTCTTC
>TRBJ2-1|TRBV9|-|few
CASSGETRGGQFF
TGTGCCAGCAGCGGAGAGACCAGGGGGGGGCAGTTCTTC
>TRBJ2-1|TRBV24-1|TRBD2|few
CATSDPVLAGVNEQFF
TGTGCCACCAGTGATCCGGTACTAGCGGGGGTGAATGAGCAGTTCTTC
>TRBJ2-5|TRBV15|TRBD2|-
CATSVTSDLVETQYF
TGTGCCACCAGCGTGACTAGCGACCTCGTAGAGACCCAGTACTTC
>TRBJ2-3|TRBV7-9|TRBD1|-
CASSLGSGQSDTTQYF
TGTGCCAGCAGCTTGGGATCGGGACAGTCGGATACTACGCAGTATTTT
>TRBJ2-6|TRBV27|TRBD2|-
CASTKALAGGSGANVLTF
TGTGCCAGCACCAAAGCCCTAGCGGGGGGTTCTGGGGCCAACGTCCTGACTTTC
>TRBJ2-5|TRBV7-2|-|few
CASSFFRGIQETQYF
TGTGCCAGCAGCTTTTTCCGGGGTATCCAAGAGACCCAGTACTTC
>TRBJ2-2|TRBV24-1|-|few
CATSDPGVKGTGELFF
TGTGCCACCAGTGATCCAGGGGTTAAGGGCACCGGGGAGCTGTTTTTT
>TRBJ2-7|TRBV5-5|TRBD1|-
CASSLEVSGTGTYYEQYF
TGTGCCAGCAGCTTGGAAGTCTCCGGGACAGGCACATACTACGAGCAGTACTTC
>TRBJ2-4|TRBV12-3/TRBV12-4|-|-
CASSPPGGNIQYF
TGTGCCAGCAGCCCGCCAGGGGGGAACATTCAGTACTTC
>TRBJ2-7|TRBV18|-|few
CASSPGFDEQYF
TGTGCCAGCTCACCAGGCTTCGACGAGCAGTACTTC
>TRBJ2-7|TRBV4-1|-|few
CASSQGNGGSYEQYF
TGCGCCAGCAGCCAAGGCAATGGGGGATCCTACGAGCAGTACTTC
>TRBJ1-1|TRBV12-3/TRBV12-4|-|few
CASLRQVNTEAFF
TGTGCCAGCCTCCGGCAGGTGAACACTGAAGCTTTCTTT
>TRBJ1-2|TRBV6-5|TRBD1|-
CASSYMGQEGGYTF
TGTGCCAGCAGTTACATGGGACAGGAAGGTGGCTACACCTTC
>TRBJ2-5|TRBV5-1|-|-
CASSYSRGATRETQYF
TGCGCCAGCAGCTACAGCCGTGGGGCGACCAGGGAGACCCAGTACTTC
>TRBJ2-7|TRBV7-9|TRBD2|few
CASSSTVTSGRVNEQYF
TGTGCCAGCAGCTCCACCGTGACTAGCGGGAGGGTTAACGAGCAGTACTTC
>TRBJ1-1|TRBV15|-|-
CATSRDRWGNEAFF
TGTGCCACCAGCAGAGATCGGTGGGGCAATGAAGCTTTCTTT
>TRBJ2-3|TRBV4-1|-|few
CASSLQGLGADTQYF
TGCGCCAGCAGCCTCCAGGGGCTCGGGGCCGATACGCAGTATTTT
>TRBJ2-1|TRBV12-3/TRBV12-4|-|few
CASSFRGPSSYNEQFF
TGTGCCAGCAGTTTCAGGGGCCCCAGCTCCTACAATGAGCAGTTCTTC
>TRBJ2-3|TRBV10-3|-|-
CAIRKGTSGPDTQYF
TGTGCCATCAGGAAGGGGACCTCCGGACCAGATACGCAGTATTTT
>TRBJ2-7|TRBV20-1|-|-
CSAPDGARYEQYF
TGCAGTGCCCCGGACGGAGCACGCTACGAGCAGTACTTC
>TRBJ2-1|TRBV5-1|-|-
CASSLWDTYNEQFF
TGCGCCAGCAGCCTATGGGACACCTACAATGAGCAGTTCTTC
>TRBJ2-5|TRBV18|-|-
CASTSGLHETQYF
TGTGCCAGCACCTCGGGTTTGCACGAGACCCAGTACTTC
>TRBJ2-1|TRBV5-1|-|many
CASSLEASSYNEQFF
TGTGCCAGCAGCTTAGAAGCCAGCTCCTACAATGAGCAGTTCTTC